These 14 T cell receptor beta chains were sequenced from one sample in a study of blood T cell repertoires in COVID-19. The protocol was immunoSEQ multiplex PCR, while the TCRdb copy is restricted to in-frame clones and leaves out a portion. The sample records some 280,000 clones, about nine tenths being singletons. Sequencing was performed on peripheral blood. Receptor source: a woman aged 40 to 50 who had recovered from COVID-19.

The V call is TRBV21-1, the J call TRBJ2-6; the table's D gene call, TRBD1, was not cross checked with the DNA. TRBV21-1 has pseudogene status. The CDR3 runs 18 residues. CDR3 sequence: CASSLNRTARSGANVLTF. The CDR3 nucleotides are TGTGCCAGCAGCCTCAATAGGACAGCCCGCTCTGGGGCCAACGTCCTGACTTTC.

The chain uses TRBV18 and TRBJ1-4; TRBD1 aligns across 7 bases. Looked up from germline, CDR1 is KGHSH and CDR2 is LQKENI. CDR3 length: 14 amino acids. Trimming at V came to 4 bases and at J to 7 bases, leaving 6 bases not matched to a gene. The CDR3 loop reads CASSLGTDSEKLFF. DNA for the CDR3: TGTGCCAGCTCACTAGGGACAGACAGTGAAAAACTGTTTTTT.

This chain joins TRBV10-3 and TRBJ2-3, with D unresolved. Germline CDR1 is ENHRY and CDR2 is SYGVKD. Trimming stripped 4 bases from V and 2 bases from J, with 10 bases between. The CDR3 totals 14 residues. CDR3 nucleotide sequence: TGTGCCATCAGTGGAAACGGGTACACAGATACGCAGTATTTT. Translation: CAISGNGYTDTQYF.

The chain uses TRBV5-5 and TRBJ2-5; D is ambiguous. CDR3 size: 14 residues. The V and J ends lost 1 base and 1 base respectively, with 8 bases between them. CDR1 SGHKS and CDR2 YYEKEE come from the germline V gene (reference sequence). The CDR3 DNA sequence: TGTGCCAGCAGCTTGTTTATACTCCAAGAGACCCAGTACTTC. Translated: CASSLFILQETQYF.

The V call is TRBV24-1, the J call TRBJ1-4; a possible D gene is TRBD1 (6 bases). CDR3 length equals 12 residues. V gave up 8 bases and J gave up 8 bases, with 11 bases separating them. The V gene's germline CDR1 is KGHDR and CDR2 SFDVKD. CDR3 protein: CATKGQDEKLFF. DNA of the CDR3: TGTGCCACCAAGGGACAAGACGAAAAACTGTTTTTT.

The chain is built from TRBV9 and TRBJ2-5, with TRBD2 identical over 8 bases. This CDR3 comprises 18 residues. Germline-derived CDR1 and CDR2 are SGDLS and YYNGEE. V lost 1 base, J lost 5 bases, and 16 bases stayed unmatched. DNA of the CDR3: TGTGCCAGCAGCGTAACTAGCGGCGGACCCCGTGCAGGGGAGACCCAGTACTTC. It codes for CASSVTSGGPRAGETQYF.

The CDR3, as DNA: TGTGCCAGCAGTTTTAGGGGGATCTCTGGAAACACCATATATTTT. Protein: CASSFRGISGNTIYF. The chain couples TRBV28 to TRBJ1-3, with D possibly being TRBD1 (6 bases). Trimming stripped 3 bases from V and 0 bases from J, with 9 bases between. Germline V gene data show CDR1 as MDHEN and CDR2 as SYDVKM. The CDR3 totals 15 residues.

The chain joins TRBV3-1 (or the pseudogene TRBV3-2) to TRBJ1-3; perhaps TRBD1 as D (5 bases). This CDR3 has 15 amino acids. CDR1 and CDR2 (germline): LGHDT, YNNKEL (reference sequence). V lost 3 bases, J lost 4 bases, and 13 bases lay in between. The CDR3 protein is CASSHRGAGGNTIYF. CDR3 nucleotide sequence: TGTGCCAGCAGCCACCGCGGCGCAGGGGGAAACACCATATATTTT.

The chain uses TRBV19 and TRBJ2-7, with 7 bases aligning to TRBD1. V lost 10 bases to trimming and J lost 6 bases; unmatched junction nucleotides: 9. There are 12 residues in the CDR3. CDR1 and CDR2 from the germline V gene are LNHDA and SQIVND (reference sequence). The CDR3: CATSTGYGEQYF. CDR3 sequence (DNA): TGTGCCACCTCGACAGGGTACGGCGAGCAGTACTTC. The variable domain in full, completed from reference TRBV19 and TRBJ2-7, reads DGGITQSPKYLFRKEGQNVTLSCEQNLNHDAMYWYRQDPGQGLRLIYYSQIVNDFQKGDIAEGYSVSREKKESFPLTVTSAQKNPTAFYLCATSTGYGEQYFGPGTRLTVT.

This rearrangement joins TRBV29-1 to TRBJ1-3; D not resolved. This CDR3 is built from 14 residues. V was cut by 3 bases and J by 0 bases, with 9 bases left in between. Germline CDR1 is SQVTM and CDR2 is ANQGSEA. Written as DNA, the CDR3 is TGCAGCGTTGAGTCCCTCCTCTCTGGAAACACCATATATTTT. This sequence encodes CSVESLLSGNTIYF.

CDR3 in DNA: TGTGCCACCGTTCCTGGGACAGGTAAAAACATTCAGTACTTC. The encoded protein is CATVPGTGKNIQYF. The V gene is TRBV6-5, the J gene TRBJ2-4, with 8 bases matching TRBD1. CDR3 length equals 14 residues. Germline V gene sequence: CDR1 MNHEY, CDR2 SVGAGI. After removal of 10 bases from V and 4 bases from J, the junction contained 9 bases not matched to a gene.

The chain combines TRBV5-1 with TRBJ2-5, with D possibly being TRBD2 (6 bases). V lost 6 bases, J lost 5 bases, and 14 bases lay in between. Germline V CDR1 and CDR2: SGHRS, YFSETQ. The CDR3 totals 13 residues. CDR3 region: CASTAEGRETQYF. DNA for the CDR3: TGCGCCAGCACCGCGGAGGGCCGGGAGACCCAGTACTTC. The full variable domain, its missing parts supplied by reference TRBV5-1 and TRBJ2-5, is KAGVTQTPRYLIKTRGQQVTLSCSPISGHRSVSWYQQTPGQGLQFLFEYFSETQRNKGNFPGRFSGRQFSNSRSEMNVSTLELGDSALYLCASTAEGRETQYFGPGTRLLVL.

The chain employs TRBV11-2 and TRBJ2-7, with 7 nucleotides matching TRBD1. The ends lost 1 base at V and 7 bases at J; junction bases unmatched: 10. The germline V gene encodes CDR1 SGHAT and CDR2 FQNNGV. The CDR3 totals 15 residues. CDR3 sequence reads: CASSLGDRVVWEQYF. The CDR3 DNA is TGTGCCAGCAGCTTAGGCGACAGGGTAGTATGGGAGCAGTACTTC.

This chain links TRBV21-1 with TRBJ2-1; the listed D gene, TRBD2, was not tested against the DNA. TRBV21-1 is marked as a pseudogene. The CDR3 has 13 residues. The CDR3 is CASSPLFDNEQFF. The CDR3, as DNA: TGTGCCAGCAGCCCCCTTTTCGACAATGAGCAGTTCTTC.